Listed below are T cell receptor beta chains from one sample, sequenced in a study of OX40 agonist ivuxolimab in advanced cancers. Clones were read by immunoSEQ multiplex PCR, and TCRdb kept only the in-frame ones, dropping some. The table has tens of thousands of clones, approximately 88% seen once. The sequencing used CD4+ or CD8+ T cells sorted from blood, collected in a trial of the OX40 agonist ivuxolimab. All receptors derive from an adult with an advanced solid tumor such as melanoma, head and neck, liver or kidney cancer. CDR3s include the opening cysteine and the closing phenylalanine or tryptophan. A D gene is named only where the DNA matches it firmly. The size entry is marked missing in some rows and otherwise reads once, few, many or a size class.

CDR3 length: 13; clone size: few; J gene: TRBJ2-1; V gene: TRBV6-5; D gene: -; CDR3 protein: CASSSTRRDEQFF; CDR3 DNA: TGTGCCAGCAGTTCTACCCGTAGGGATGAGCAGTTCTTC
CDR3 length: 13; clone size: -; J gene: TRBJ1-1; V gene: TRBV30; D gene: -; CDR3 protein: CAWSVSGAGEAFF; CDR3 DNA: TGTGCCTGGAGTGTATCGGGGGCGGGTGAAGCTTTCTTT
CDR3 length: 15; clone size: -; J gene: TRBJ1-5; V gene: TRBV4-2; D gene: TRBD1; CDR3 protein: CASSQEGTGDQPQHF; CDR3 DNA: TGTGCCAGCAGTCAGGAGGGGACAGGGGACCAGCCCCAGCATTTT
CDR3 length: 19; clone size: -; J gene: TRBJ2-3; V gene: TRBV5-6; D gene: -; CDR3 protein: CASSLWGTGIHHHGDTQYF; CDR3 DNA: TGTGCCAGCAGCTTGTGGGGAACAGGGATTCACCACCATGGAGATACGCAGTATTTT
CDR3 length: 15; clone size: -; J gene: TRBJ2-3; V gene: TRBV5-6; D gene: -; CDR3 protein: CASTLGPAGTDTQYF; CDR3 DNA: TGTGCCAGCACCCTCGGCCCGGCAGGCACAGATACGCAGTATTTT
CDR3 length: 12; clone size: few; J gene: TRBJ1-1; V gene: TRBV29-1; D gene: -; CDR3 protein: CSVQTGGSEAFF; CDR3 DNA: TGCAGCGTCCAGACCGGGGGCTCTGAAGCTTTCTTT
CDR3 length: 15; clone size: -; J gene: TRBJ2-6; V gene: TRBV5-5; D gene: -; CDR3 protein: CASSSVSSGANVLTF; CDR3 DNA: TGTGCCAGCAGCTCAGTAAGCTCTGGGGCCAACGTCCTGACTTTC
CDR3 length: 12; clone size: -; J gene: TRBJ1-2; V gene: TRBV6-1; D gene: -; CDR3 protein: CASSWTDYGYTF; CDR3 DNA: TGTGCCAGCAGTTGGACAGACTATGGCTACACCTTC
CDR3 length: 14; clone size: -; J gene: TRBJ2-1; V gene: TRBV6-6; D gene: TRBD1; CDR3 protein: CASSYPDRYNEQFF; CDR3 DNA: TGTGCCAGCAGTTACCCGGACAGGTACAATGAGCAGTTCTTC
CDR3 length: 13; clone size: -; J gene: TRBJ2-1; V gene: TRBV5-1; D gene: -; CDR3 protein: CASHLGTYNEQFF; CDR3 DNA: TGCGCCAGCCACTTGGGGACGTACAATGAGCAGTTCTTC
CDR3 length: 15; clone size: -; J gene: TRBJ2-5; V gene: TRBV5-1; D gene: TRBD2; CDR3 protein: CASSLASGAQETQYF; CDR3 DNA: TGCGCCAGCAGCTTGGCTAGCGGGGCTCAAGAGACCCAGTACTTC
CDR3 length: 16; clone size: -; J gene: TRBJ1-1; V gene: TRBV4-2; D gene: -; CDR3 protein: CASSQERFLGSTEAFF; CDR3 DNA: TGTGCCAGCAGCCAAGAACGGTTCTTGGGGAGTACTGAAGCTTTCTTT
CDR3 length: 15; clone size: -; J gene: TRBJ1-4; V gene: TRBV11-2; D gene: -; CDR3 protein: CASSLGPGMNEKLFF; CDR3 DNA: TGTGCCAGCAGCTTAGGGCCCGGAATGAATGAAAAACTGTTTTTT
CDR3 length: 14; clone size: -; J gene: TRBJ2-1; V gene: TRBV10-3; D gene: -; CDR3 protein: CAISDRGADNEQFF; CDR3 DNA: TGTGCCATCAGTGACAGGGGAGCGGACAATGAGCAGTTCTTC
CDR3 length: 13; clone size: -; J gene: TRBJ2-3; V gene: TRBV10-1; D gene: TRBD2; CDR3 protein: CATQAGVRDTQYF; CDR3 DNA: TGCGCCACCCAGGCGGGGGTGCGTGATACGCAGTATTTT
CDR3 length: 14; clone size: -; J gene: TRBJ1-5; V gene: TRBV7-9; D gene: -; CDR3 protein: CASSPDSFNQPQHF; CDR3 DNA: TGTGCCAGCAGCCCGGACAGTTTCAATCAGCCCCAGCATTTT
CDR3 length: 15; clone size: -; J gene: TRBJ2-1; V gene: TRBV10-2; D gene: TRBD1; CDR3 protein: CASSDQDRLGNEQFF; CDR3 DNA: TGCGCCAGCAGTGATCAGGACAGGTTGGGCAATGAGCAGTTCTTC
CDR3 length: 11; clone size: -; J gene: TRBJ1-2; V gene: TRBV27; D gene: -; CDR3 protein: CASRGTHGYTF; CDR3 DNA: TGTGCCAGCAGAGGGACGCATGGCTACACCTTC
CDR3 length: 16; clone size: many; J gene: TRBJ1-5; V gene: TRBV19; D gene: TRBD1; CDR3 protein: CASSARQGEINQPQHF; CDR3 DNA: TGTGCCAGTAGTGCCAGACAGGGGGAGATCAATCAGCCCCAGCATTTT
CDR3 length: 15; clone size: -; J gene: TRBJ2-1; V gene: TRBV11-3; D gene: -; CDR3 protein: CASSLGGTVYNEQFF; CDR3 DNA: TGTGCCAGCAGCTTAGGGGGGACTGTATACAATGAGCAGTTCTTC
CDR3 length: 17; clone size: -; J gene: TRBJ2-5; V gene: TRBV27; D gene: TRBD2; CDR3 protein: CASKGLAGGPRRETQYF; CDR3 DNA: TGTGCCAGCAAAGGACTAGCGGGAGGGCCCCGCAGGGAGACCCAGTACTTC
CDR3 length: 12; clone size: -; J gene: TRBJ1-6; V gene: TRBV28; D gene: -; CDR3 protein: CASRGGNSPLHF; CDR3 DNA: TGTGCCAGCAGGGGGGGAAATTCACCCCTCCACTTT
CDR3 length: 17; clone size: -; J gene: TRBJ2-7; V gene: TRBV5-5; D gene: -; CDR3 protein: CASSLGWLTTSSYEQYF; CDR3 DNA: TGTGCCAGCAGCTTGGGTTGGCTCACGACGAGCTCCTACGAGCAGTACTTC
CDR3 length: 16; clone size: -; J gene: TRBJ2-6; V gene: TRBV4-1; D gene: -; CDR3 protein: CASSQDSSSGANVLTF; CDR3 DNA: TGCGCCAGCAGCCAAGATTCCTCCTCTGGGGCCAACGTCCTGACTTTC
CDR3 length: 15; clone size: -; J gene: TRBJ1-5; V gene: TRBV10-2; D gene: -; CDR3 protein: CASRLRGDNNQPQHF; CDR3 DNA: TGCGCCAGCAGGCTCCGGGGCGACAACAATCAGCCCCAGCATTTT
CDR3 length: 15; clone size: -; J gene: TRBJ1-4; V gene: TRBV15; D gene: -; CDR3 protein: CATSRAGSTNEKLFF; CDR3 DNA: TGTGCCACCAGCAGAGCAGGGTCCACTAATGAAAAACTGTTTTTT
CDR3 length: 16; clone size: few; J gene: TRBJ2-6; V gene: TRBV5-1; D gene: -; CDR3 protein: CASRINTGIGANVLTF; CDR3 DNA: TGCGCCAGCAGAATCAATACGGGGATTGGGGCCAACGTCCTGACTTTC
CDR3 length: 15; clone size: once; J gene: TRBJ1-1; V gene: TRBV11-2; D gene: -; CDR3 protein: CASSSPDGAGTEAFF; CDR3 DNA: TGTGCCAGCAGCTCCCCGGATGGGGCGGGCACTGAAGCTTTCTTT
CDR3 length: 14; clone size: -; J gene: TRBJ1-4; V gene: TRBV27; D gene: -; CDR3 protein: CASRWSGVNEKLFF; CDR3 DNA: TGTGCCAGCAGATGGTCAGGGGTGAATGAAAAACTGTTTTTT
CDR3 length: 12; clone size: -; J gene: TRBJ2-1; V gene: TRBV6-5; D gene: -; CDR3 protein: CASSLPNSKQFF; CDR3 DNA: TGTGCCAGCAGTTTACCGAACAGCAAGCAGTTCTTC
CDR3 length: 12; clone size: -; J gene: TRBJ2-1; V gene: TRBV5-1; D gene: TRBD1; CDR3 protein: CASSRDREVPFF; CDR3 DNA: TGCGCCAGCAGCAGGGACAGGGAGGTCCCGTTCTTC
CDR3 length: 15; clone size: -; J gene: TRBJ2-4; V gene: TRBV5-5; D gene: -; CDR3 protein: CASSLRLGLKNIQYF; CDR3 DNA: TGTGCCAGCAGCTTACGTCTGGGGCTTAAAAACATTCAGTACTTC
CDR3 length: 14; clone size: -; J gene: TRBJ2-2; V gene: TRBV4-2; D gene: -; CDR3 protein: CASSQDQETGELFF; CDR3 DNA: TGTGCCAGCAGCCAAGATCAGGAAACCGGGGAGCTGTTTTTT
CDR3 length: 16; clone size: -; J gene: TRBJ2-1; V gene: TRBV10-3; D gene: TRBD2; CDR3 protein: CATLKRTSGSGDEQFF; CDR3 DNA: TGTGCCACCCTAAAGCGGACTAGCGGGAGTGGGGATGAGCAGTTCTTC
CDR3 length: 14; clone size: -; J gene: TRBJ2-4; V gene: TRBV30; D gene: -; CDR3 protein: CAWSAPGVSNIQYF; CDR3 DNA: TGTGCCTGGAGTGCACCGGGGGTATCAAACATTCAGTACTTC
CDR3 length: 15; clone size: -; J gene: TRBJ2-1; V gene: TRBV15; D gene: TRBD2; CDR3 protein: CATSPPGTSDLIAFF; CDR3 DNA: TGTGCCACCAGCCCACCCGGGACTAGCGACCTGATCGCGTTCTTC
CDR3 length: 12; clone size: -; J gene: TRBJ2-7; V gene: TRBV5-6; D gene: -; CDR3 protein: CASSRGTGEQYF; CDR3 DNA: TGTGCCAGCAGCCGGGGGACTGGCGAGCAGTACTTC
CDR3 length: 19; clone size: -; J gene: TRBJ2-2; V gene: TRBV19; D gene: TRBD2; CDR3 protein: CASRTAGTSGGAASGELFF; CDR3 DNA: TGTGCCAGTAGGACCGCCGGGACTAGCGGGGGGGCGGCGTCCGGGGAGCTGTTTTTT
CDR3 length: 15; clone size: -; J gene: TRBJ2-3; V gene: TRBV11-3; D gene: -; CDR3 protein: CASSLLPLGTDTQYF; CDR3 DNA: TGTGCCAGCAGCTTATTACCCCTGGGGACAGATACGCAGTATTTT
CDR3 length: 16; clone size: -; J gene: TRBJ2-1; V gene: TRBV9; D gene: TRBD1; CDR3 protein: CASSVALDRGRHEQFF; CDR3 DNA: TGTGCCAGCAGCGTGGCCCTGGACAGGGGTCGACATGAGCAGTTCTTC
CDR3 length: 13; clone size: -; J gene: TRBJ2-7; V gene: TRBV7-9; D gene: -; CDR3 protein: CASSRGFPYEQYF; CDR3 DNA: TGTGCCAGCAGCAGGGGTTTCCCCTACGAGCAGTACTTC
CDR3 length: 13; clone size: -; J gene: TRBJ2-7; V gene: TRBV19; D gene: -; CDR3 protein: CASSQTGSYEQYF; CDR3 DNA: TGTGCCAGTAGTCAGACGGGGAGCTACGAGCAGTACTTC
CDR3 length: 13; clone size: -; J gene: TRBJ2-2; V gene: TRBV10-1; D gene: -; CDR3 protein: CASRAREFGELFF; CDR3 DNA: TGCGCCAGCAGAGCCAGGGAGTTCGGGGAGCTGTTTTTT
CDR3 length: 14; clone size: -; J gene: TRBJ1-3; V gene: TRBV6-5; D gene: -; CDR3 protein: CASRDSSSGNTIYF; CDR3 DNA: TGTGCCAGCAGAGACAGCAGCTCTGGAAACACCATATATTTT
CDR3 length: 14; clone size: -; J gene: TRBJ2-2; V gene: TRBV2; D gene: -; CDR3 protein: CASTVTLDTGELFF; CDR3 DNA: TGTGCCAGCACTGTGACCTTGGACACCGGGGAGCTGTTTTTT
CDR3 length: 13; clone size: -; J gene: TRBJ2-1; V gene: TRBV12-5; D gene: -; CDR3 protein: CASGLGPSNEQFF; CDR3 DNA: TGTGCTAGTGGTTTGGGCCCTTCCAATGAGCAGTTCTTC
CDR3 length: 17; clone size: -; J gene: TRBJ2-7; V gene: TRBV19; D gene: -; CDR3 protein: CASSYGLAPPNTYEQYF; CDR3 DNA: TGTGCCAGTAGTTATGGGCTAGCCCCGCCTAATACCTACGAGCAGTACTTC
CDR3 length: 14; clone size: -; J gene: TRBJ1-1; V gene: TRBV2; D gene: TRBD1; CDR3 protein: CASSGQGGNTEAFF; CDR3 DNA: TGTGCCAGCAGTGGACAGGGGGGGAACACTGAAGCTTTCTTT
CDR3 length: 15; clone size: -; J gene: TRBJ1-2; V gene: TRBV6-5; D gene: -; CDR3 protein: CASSPGGAPNYGYTF; CDR3 DNA: TGTGCCAGCAGCCCGGGGGGGGCACCTAACTATGGCTACACCTTC
CDR3 length: 13; clone size: once; J gene: TRBJ2-7; V gene: TRBV27; D gene: -; CDR3 protein: CASSFGVSYEQYF; CDR3 DNA: TGTGCCAGCAGTTTCGGGGTTTCCTACGAGCAGTACTTC
CDR3 length: 11; clone size: -; J gene: TRBJ1-1; V gene: TRBV5-4; D gene: -; CDR3 protein: CASSRNTEAFF; CDR3 DNA: TGTGCCAGCAGCCGTAACACTGAAGCTTTCTTT
CDR3 length: 15; clone size: -; J gene: TRBJ1-5; V gene: TRBV6-5; D gene: -; CDR3 protein: CASSYGSGGGQPQHF; CDR3 DNA: TGTGCCAGCAGTTACGGTTCGGGAGGGGGTCAGCCCCAGCATTTT
CDR3 length: 14; clone size: -; J gene: TRBJ1-2; V gene: TRBV19; D gene: -; CDR3 protein: CASSIDDSHYGYTF; CDR3 DNA: TGTGCCAGTAGTATAGATGACTCCCACTATGGCTACACCTTC
CDR3 length: 17; clone size: -; J gene: TRBJ1-6; V gene: TRBV28; D gene: -; CDR3 protein: CASSFRGRVTYNSPLHF; CDR3 DNA: TGTGCCAGCAGTTTCAGGGGCAGGGTAACCTATAATTCACCCCTCCACTTT
CDR3 length: 14; clone size: -; J gene: TRBJ1-5; V gene: TRBV19; D gene: -; CDR3 protein: CASTRAGGNQPQHF; CDR3 DNA: TGTGCCAGTACGCGTGCCGGGGGCAATCAGCCCCAGCATTTT